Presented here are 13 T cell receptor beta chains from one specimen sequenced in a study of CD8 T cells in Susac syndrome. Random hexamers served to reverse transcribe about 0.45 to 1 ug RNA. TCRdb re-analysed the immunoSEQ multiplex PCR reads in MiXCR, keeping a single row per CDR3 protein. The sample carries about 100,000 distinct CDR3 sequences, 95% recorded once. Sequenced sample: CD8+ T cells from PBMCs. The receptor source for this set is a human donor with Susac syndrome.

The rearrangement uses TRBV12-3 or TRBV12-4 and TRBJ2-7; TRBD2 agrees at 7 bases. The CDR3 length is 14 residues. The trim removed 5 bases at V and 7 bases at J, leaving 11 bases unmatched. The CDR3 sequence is CASSRGLLGGEQYF. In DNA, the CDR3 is TGTGCCAGCAGTAGGGGACTGCTGGGGGGGGAGCAGTACTTC.

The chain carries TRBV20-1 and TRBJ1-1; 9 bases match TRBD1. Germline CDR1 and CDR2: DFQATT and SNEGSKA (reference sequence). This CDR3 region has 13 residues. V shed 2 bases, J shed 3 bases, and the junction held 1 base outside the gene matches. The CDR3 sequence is CSARWDRDTEAFF. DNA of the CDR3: TGCAGTGCTAGATGGGACAGGGACACTGAAGCTTTCTTT.

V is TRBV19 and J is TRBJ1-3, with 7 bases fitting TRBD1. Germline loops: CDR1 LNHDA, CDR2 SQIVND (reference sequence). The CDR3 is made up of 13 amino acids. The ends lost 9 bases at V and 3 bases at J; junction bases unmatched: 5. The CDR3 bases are TGTGCCAGCTTCGACAGGGTTGGAAACACCATATATTTT. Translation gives CASFDRVGNTIYF.

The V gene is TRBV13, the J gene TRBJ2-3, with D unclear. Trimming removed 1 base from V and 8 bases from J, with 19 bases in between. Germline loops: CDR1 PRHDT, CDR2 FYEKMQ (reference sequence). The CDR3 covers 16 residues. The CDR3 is CASSLASSWAWGTQYF. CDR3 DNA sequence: TGTGCCAGCAGCTTAGCCTCCTCCTGGGCGTGGGGTACGCAGTATTTT.

The CDR3 region is CASSHRDGNTGELFF. The CDR3 bases are TGTGCCAGCAGCCACCGGGACGGGAACACCGGGGAGCTGTTTTTT. The V and J genes are TRBV3-1 and TRBJ2-2, with D perhaps assigned TRBD1 or TRBD2 (5 bases each). The CDR3 is 15 residues long. Germline-derived CDR1 and CDR2 are LGHDT and YNNKEL (reference sequence). The V and J ends lost 3 bases and 1 base respectively, with 9 bases between them.

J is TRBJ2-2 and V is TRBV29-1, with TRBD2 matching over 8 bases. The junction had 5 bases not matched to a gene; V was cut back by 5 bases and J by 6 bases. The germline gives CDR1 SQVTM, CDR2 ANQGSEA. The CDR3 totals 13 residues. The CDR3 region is CSVSGSEAGELFF. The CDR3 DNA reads TGCAGCGTTAGCGGGAGTGAGGCCGGGGAGCTGTTTTTT.

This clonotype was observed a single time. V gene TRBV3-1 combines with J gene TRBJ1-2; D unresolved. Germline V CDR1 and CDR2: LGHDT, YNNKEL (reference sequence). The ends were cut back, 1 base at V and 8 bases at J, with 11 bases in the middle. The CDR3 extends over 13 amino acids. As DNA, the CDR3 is TGTGCCAGCAGCCAAGGAGGTATTGAGGGCTACACCTTC. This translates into CASSQGGIEGYTF.

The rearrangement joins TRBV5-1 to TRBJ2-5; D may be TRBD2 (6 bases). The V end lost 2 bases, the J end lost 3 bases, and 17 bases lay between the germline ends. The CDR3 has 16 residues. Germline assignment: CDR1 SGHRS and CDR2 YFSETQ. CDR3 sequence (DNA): TGCGCCAGCAGCTTTCGCTTCGGACGGGAGAAAGAGACCCAGTACTTC. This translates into CASSFRFGREKETQYF. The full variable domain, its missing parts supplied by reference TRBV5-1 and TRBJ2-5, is KAGVTQTPRYLIKTRGQQVTLSCSPISGHRSVSWYQQTPGQGLQFLFEYFSETQRNKGNFPGRFSGRQFSNSRSEMNVSTLELGDSALYLCASSFRFGREKETQYFGPGTRLLVL.

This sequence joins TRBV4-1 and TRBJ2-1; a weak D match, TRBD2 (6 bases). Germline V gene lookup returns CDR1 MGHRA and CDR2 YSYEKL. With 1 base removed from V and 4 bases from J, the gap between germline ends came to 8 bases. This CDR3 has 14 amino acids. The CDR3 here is CASSQAGVYNEQFF. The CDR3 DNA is TGCGCCAGCAGCCAAGCGGGAGTTTACAATGAGCAGTTCTTC.

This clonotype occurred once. The CDR3 coding sequence is TGCGCCAGCAGTCAACTTACAGGGTCCTCTGGAAACACCATATATTTT. This sequence encodes CASSQLTGSSGNTIYF. The rearrangement joins TRBV23-1 to TRBJ1-3; possibly TRBD1 for D (6 bases). TRBV23-1 is an ORF; its function is uncertain. Trimming removed 2 bases at V and 0 bases at J, with 11 bases between. CDR3 length: 16 residues.

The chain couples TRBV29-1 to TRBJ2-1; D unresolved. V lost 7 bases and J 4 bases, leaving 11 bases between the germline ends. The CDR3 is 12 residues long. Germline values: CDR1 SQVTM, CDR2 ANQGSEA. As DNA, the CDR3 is TGCAGCGCCGTAACGGGTTACAATGAGCAGTTCTTC. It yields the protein CSAVTGYNEQFF.

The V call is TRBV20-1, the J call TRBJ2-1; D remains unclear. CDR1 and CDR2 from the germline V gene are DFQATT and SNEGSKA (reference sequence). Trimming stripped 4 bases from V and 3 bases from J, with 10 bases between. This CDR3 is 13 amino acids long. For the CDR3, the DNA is TGCAGTGCTAAAACTAATAACTACAATGAGCAGTTCTTC. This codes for CSAKTNNYNEQFF.

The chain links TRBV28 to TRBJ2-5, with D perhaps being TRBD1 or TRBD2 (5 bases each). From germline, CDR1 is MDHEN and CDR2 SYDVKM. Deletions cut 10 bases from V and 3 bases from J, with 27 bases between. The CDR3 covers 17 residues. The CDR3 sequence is CATSPSGRILTEETQYF. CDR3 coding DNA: TGTGCCACCTCCCCGTCGGGGCGCATACTGACCGAAGAGACCCAGTACTTC.